The entry below describes one T cell receptor beta chain. This clone was recorded a few times. The antigen it recognizes is unknown. The record has no base qualities; no much larger clone is one base away. Different DNA sequences within this sample yield the same CDR3. The sample is drawn from a study of beta chain features in type 1 diabetes (dated by TCRdb to between 2018 and 2020). In the study overall: No differences in mean age, gender distribution, total cell number or subset yield were found between patients and healthy donors. Whereas all 30 or so donors provided naive and central memory subsets, regulatory and stem cell-like memory subsets were isolated from just 8 patients and roughly 8 healthy donors. The study compared TCRB repertoires of sorted circulating CD4+ T cell subsets between recently diagnosed type 1 diabetes patients and matched healthy donors. A total of under 140,000,000 sorted cells were examined across all samples, and the number of cells per subset was strongly correlated with RNA yield. What the research found in general, with its limitations: Shorter templates might be favored by PCR, yet because patient and control samples were amplified and corrected together, any such skew would affect both groups equally. HLA sub-analyses involved small numbers of individuals, so any influence of HLA type on TCRB rearrangement remained unresolved. Patients with type 1 diabetes made fewer insertions and deleted more nucleotides at VDJ recombination sites, implying thymic rearrangement abnormalities. The naive, central memory and regulatory TCRB repertoires appeared to resemble one another more closely among patients than among healthy donors. Type 1 diabetes patients showed a moderate but significant shortening of TCRB CDR3 length in all four CD4+ subsets. Because cDNA was sequenced instead of genomic DNA, activated cells with high expression could be over-represented, although the groups did not differ in activation or CD3 levels.

From each donor, a single peripheral blood sample of about 120 mL on average was drawn into heparinised tubes. A BD FACSAria II was used to sort naive, central memory, regulatory and stem cell-like memory CD4+ T cells with a panel that included CD45RO, CCR7, CD25, CD127, CD95 and CD27. Purity was above 98% for every sorted population. PBMCs were separated immediately by Lymphoprep density gradient centrifugation and were stained directly, without being cultured. To minimize batch effects, samples were stained and sorted in pairs, one healthy donor with one patient per experiment. V sheds 2 bases and J sheds 5 bases, leaving 12 bases between their ends. Including cysteine and phenylalanine, the CDR3 has 13 amino acids. The kept DNA is CDR3 alone, 39 bases in frame from the first base. CDR1 and CDR2 are drawn from the germline V gene: SQVTM, ANQGSEA. The entire amount of isolated RNA was reverse transcribed using the High Capacity cDNA Reverse Transcription Kit, so the sequenced TCRB transcripts were expressed ones. Deep immunoSEQ sequencing was performed on naive, central memory and regulatory T cell samples, with an average of around 3.4 million total reads per sample. After sorted cells were lysed in RLT buffer, RNA was extracted with DNase-treated RNeasy Micro or Mini kits, with the choice depending on cell number. To prevent cross-contamination, each cell subset was processed individually, whereas patient and healthy donor samples were processed jointly. The immunoSEQ multiplex PCR was used to amplify TCRB sequences from cDNA, yielding 87-bp fragments that span the CDR3 region. Sequencing of the amplicons was done on the Illumina HiSeq platform. As for the authors' bioinformatics: Synthetic template baselines were used to correct PCR bias computationally, reads within Hamming distance 2 were collapsed, and singletons that could not be merged were discarded. Reads were aligned against IMGT so that V, D and J genes, CDR3 length and insertions or deletions at six rearrangement sites could be assigned. Within each subset, clonotype counts were normalized to sorted cell number, and only after that were true diversity and Gini coefficients computed with the tcR R package. The overlap coefficient, calculated on TCRB nucleotide sequences, was used to measure repertoire sharing. Imported from immuneACCESS, the table was reduced by TCRdb to in-frame sequences with V and J called. These copies leave out some clones; in studies compared against another copy, an unresolved V gene accounts for under half, and the cause of the remainder is not known. V and J calls and clone size are as listed in that table; D and trimming were resolved from the DNA. The sample data list about 150,000 clones, and roughly 8% of these were observed just once. The top ten clones comprise around 0.9% of the sample.

The chain joins TRBV29-1 to TRBJ1-1; TRBD1 is a weak D gene call, 5 bases matching. The sequencing sample was made of central memory CD4+ T cells from blood. The sequence came from a woman aged 35 to 49 with type 1 diabetes. The CDR3 reads as follows: CSVEPQGNTEAFF. The nucleotide sequence is given as TGCAGCGTTGAACCCCAGGGAAATACTGAAGCTTTCTTT.